This T cell receptor (beta chain) comes out of a study of regulatory T cells in long-lasting Graves disease. Study in general: Graves' disease counted as persistent after over 5 years of antithyroid drugs with positive TSH receptor antibodies. Findings of the study overall: Persistent patients shared 2,700 or so public clonotypes among themselves. Newly diagnosed patients shared fewer, at approximately 970.

The time point: persistent/refractory GD, antithyroid drugs over 5 years with positive TRAb. Construction of the TCR library relied on RNA isolated from PBMCs. Arm-PCR of CDR3 regions and iRepertoire HTBI primers were the basis on which TCR beta libraries were built. MiXCR, run by TCRdb on the multiplex PCR reads, gives a single entry per CDR3 protein. The sample records around 300,000 distinct CDR3 sequences, 20% to 25% being singletons. Germline CDR1 is SEHNR and CDR2 is FQNEAQ (reference sequence). The CDR3 consists of 14 residues. Trimming stripped 6 bases from V and 6 bases from J, with 15 bases between. A remark on this clonotype: Antigen specificity is unknown.

This sequence originates from a female donor with Graves disease. The J gene is TRBJ1-5, the V gene TRBV7-9; D remains ambiguous. This sample comprised peripheral blood mononuclear cells (PBMCs), obtained when the disease was refractory, from a patient treated with antithyroid drugs. The CDR3 DNA reads as TGTGCCAGCAGTTCTTCAGACGGGGTTCAGCCCCAGCATTTT. Its protein product is CASSSSDGVQPQHF.